The 14 T cell receptor beta chains listed next were all sequenced from one sample in a study of blood T cells in healthy people across ages. Primed by a sample-barcoded 5' primer and a J-beta primer mix, a second PCR proceeded for about 6 to 11 cycles. TCRdb passed the 5' RACE reads through MiXCR, listing each CDR3 protein once. Of around 790,000 distinct CDR3 sequences listed, roughly 44% are singletons. The sequenced sample consisted of blood. Every receptor here comes from a man aged 60 to 75 in good health.

About this clonotype itself: At one boundary the junction diverges from the germline segment, which might be a read error. The chain combines TRBV5-1 with TRBJ1-2; 9 bases map to TRBD1. In germline, CDR1 is SGHRS, CDR2 YFSETQ. The CDR3 covers 17 residues. The CDR3 protein is CASCLGVLDRGNYGYTF. In nucleotides, the CDR3 is TGCGCCAGCTGCTTGGGGGTTCTGGACAGGGGAAACTATGGCTACACCTTC. Full variable domain (missing parts from reference TRBV5-1 and TRBJ1-2): KAGVTQTPRYLIKTRGQQVTLSCSPISGHRSVSWYQQTPGQGLQFLFEYFSETQRNKGNFPGRFSGRQFSNSRSEMNVSTLELGDSALYLCASCLGVLDRGNYGYTFGSGTRLTVV.

The chain has TRBV20-1 and TRBJ1-1; possible D gene TRBD1, 5 bases. Trimming stripped 5 bases from V and 0 bases from J, with 10 bases between. This CDR3 contains 13 residues. The germline V gene encodes CDR1 DFQATT and CDR2 SNEGSKA (reference sequence). The CDR3 spells CSASGTVNTEAFF. The DNA of the CDR3 is TGCAGTGCTTCCGGGACGGTGAACACTGAAGCTTTCTTT.

This clonotype occurred a few times. J is TRBJ1-3 and V is TRBV14; unclear D gene. CDR1 is SGHDN and CDR2 is FVKESK in the germline V gene. This CDR3 comprises 17 residues. Trimming removed 3 bases at V and 0 bases at J, with 15 bases between. The CDR3 reads CASSQAIRDYSGNTIYF. The CDR3 bases are TGTGCCAGCAGCCAGGCTATAAGAGACTACTCTGGAAACACCATATATTTT.

The chain is built from TRBV7-6 and TRBJ2-1, with 11 positions matching TRBD2. This CDR3 is 16 amino acids long. Germline V gene lookup returns CDR1 SGHVS and CDR2 FNYEAQ. Trimming took 4 bases from V and 5 from J; bases not matched to a gene: 7. CDR3: CASSSPGLAANNEQFF. The CDR3 coding sequence is TGTGCCAGCAGCTCGCCGGGACTAGCGGCTAACAATGAGCAGTTCTTC. Combining the CDR3 with reference TRBV7-6 and TRBJ2-1 gives the whole variable domain GAGVSQSPRYKVTKRGQDVALRCDPISGHVSLYWYRQALGQGPEFLTYFNYEAQQDKSGLPNDRFSAERPEGSISTLTIQRTEQRDSAMYRCASSSPGLAANNEQFFGPGTRLTVL.

The rearrangement links TRBV28 to TRBJ2-3; D is undetermined. CDR1 and CDR2 from the germline V gene are MDHEN and SYDVKM. V was cut by 6 bases and J by 1 base, with 11 bases left in between. The CDR3 runs to 14 residues. The DNA for the CDR3 is TGTGCCAGCAGGTCTACCGGCCGCACAGATACGCAGTATTTT. The encoded protein is CASRSTGRTDTQYF. Together with reference TRBV28 and TRBJ2-3, the CDR3 gives the full variable domain: DVKVTQSSRYLVKRTGEKVFLECVQDMDHENMFWYRQDPGLGLRLIYFSYDVKMKEKGDIPEGYSVSREKKERFSLILESASTNQTSMYLCASRSTGRTDTQYFGPGTRLTVL.

In this sample, this clonotype turned up a few times. J is TRBJ2-5 and V is TRBV12-3 or TRBV12-4; 8 bases map to TRBD1. The V and J ends lost 6 bases and 7 bases, in that order; junction bases with no gene match: 7. The CDR3 has 13 amino acids. The DNA for the CDR3 is TGTGCCAGCAGCCCGGACAGGGTTTTGACCCAGTACTTC. Amino acid sequence: CASSPDRVLTQYF.

The genes are TRBV29-1 and TRBJ1-1; D not certain. Germline-derived CDR1 and CDR2 are SQVTM and ANQGSEA. This CDR3 is built from 13 residues. V was shortened by 4 bases and J by 0 bases, with 9 bases between the two germline ends. CDR3 region: CSVVGSLNTEAFF. The CDR3, as DNA: TGCAGCGTTGTTGGTAGCCTGAACACTGAAGCTTTCTTT.

The chain links TRBV6-5 to TRBJ2-3, with D tentatively TRBD2 (6 bases). The ends were cut back, 2 bases at V and 6 bases at J, with 9 bases in the middle. This CDR3 is 13 amino acids long. Germline lookup yields CDR1 MNHEY and CDR2 SVGAGI. The CDR3 here is CASSYQGGDTQYF. CDR3 in DNA: TGTGCCAGCAGTTACCAAGGAGGGGATACGCAGTATTTT.

The chain carries TRBV20-1 and TRBJ2-3; TRBD2 is a possible D gene (7 bases). CDR3 size: 15 residues. The V gene lost 0 bases and the J gene lost 1 base, with 11 bases spanning the gap. Germline-derived CDR1 and CDR2 are DFQATT and SNEGSKA (reference sequence). Here the CDR3 DNA reads TGCAGTGCTAGAGAATTGCGGGGGCGCACAGATACGCAGTATTTT. It encodes CSARELRGRTDTQYF.

This clonotype was recorded a few times. Mismatch with germline at one junction end may stem from a read error. The chain uses TRBV5-6 and TRBJ1-6, with a tentative D call TRBD1 (5 bases). From germline, CDR1 is SGHDT and CDR2 YYEEEE. This CDR3 comprises 15 residues. The CDR3 protein is CARSLGGRGNSPLHF. The CDR3 nucleotides read TGTGCCCGCAGCTTGGGGGGACGAGGGAATTCACCCCTCCACTTT.

The sample holds a few counts of this clonotype. This sequence joins TRBV6-2 or TRBV6-3 and TRBJ2-4; 9 positions agree with TRBD1. Germline CDR1 is MNHEY and CDR2 is SVGEGT. V was pared by 5 bases and J by 0 bases, with 11 bases of the junction left unmatched. The CDR3 spans 18 residues. The CDR3 protein is CASSDRTGVAVAKNIQYF. CDR3 sequence (DNA): TGTGCCAGCAGTGACAGGACAGGGGTGGCGGTAGCCAAAAACATTCAGTACTTC.

Points on this clonotype: One junction end disagrees with the germline gene, perhaps due to a read error. The chain couples TRBV28 to TRBJ2-1; 9 positions match TRBD2. CDR1 MDHEN and CDR2 SYDVKM come from the germline V gene. CDR3 length equals 15 residues. The CDR3, as DNA: TGTGTCAGCAGTTTAAGGCTAGCGGGGTACAATGAGCAGTTCTTC. This codes for CVSSLRLAGYNEQFF.

This clonotype appeared a few times. The chain recombines TRBV12-3 or TRBV12-4 with TRBJ2-5, with D tentatively TRBD1 or TRBD2 (5 bases each). The CDR3 consists of 13 residues. Trimming took 4 bases from V and 5 from J, leaving 11 bases between them. CDR3 DNA sequence: TGTGCCAGCAGTTACGGGACCACTGAGACCCAGTACTTC. Translated, it gives CASSYGTTETQYF.

The V gene is TRBV19, the J gene TRBJ1-2; D gene ambiguous. This CDR3 is built from 13 residues. Germline CDR1 LNHDA, CDR2 SQIVND (reference sequence). Trimming shortened V by 6 bases and J by 2 bases, and 10 bases separated the two germline ends. CDR3: CASRVAGNYGYTF. The CDR3, as DNA: TGTGCCAGTAGGGTGGCGGGGAACTATGGCTACACCTTC. The full variable domain, in which reference TRBV19 and TRBJ1-2 provide the parts outside the CDR3, is DGGITQSPKYLFRKEGQNVTLSCEQNLNHDAMYWYRQDPGQGLRLIYYSQIVNDFQKGDIAEGYSVSREKKESFPLTVTSAQKNPTAFYLCASRVAGNYGYTFGSGTRLTVV.